In this sample, the clone carrying this T cell receptor (beta chain) turned up a few times. As yet, its antigen is unknown. The sample is drawn from a study of cytomegalovirus exposure and HLA in healthy donors. The study's findings and limits: At a 0.05 false discovery rate, a later analysis found 16,951 TCR beta sequences to be associated with HLA alleles. A later examination showed that TCR association rates differed by HLA locus, with DRB1 most and HLA-C fewest. In a later analysis, CMV-associated beta chains were mostly HLA-associated, it appeared.

V was cut by 6 bases and J by 1 base, with 21 bases left in between. Germline V gene lookup returns CDR1 MGHRA and CDR2 YSYEKL. The CDR3 has 17 residues. The PCR contained 60 Vbeta and 13 Jbeta primers. Source study methods: Later, an analysis found 80 million or so unique TCR beta chains, and 9.5 million to 12 million of these were shared. Only in-frame clones appear in the TCRdb table, and some are missing; sequencing was by immunoSEQ multiplex PCR. V, J and clone size were drawn from that table, and D and trimming were deduced from the DNA. Among 110,000 to 150,000 clones listed, less than 9.5% were seen once.

The TCR was taken from a male donor in good health and CMV-seronegative. V usage is TRBV4-1 and J usage is TRBJ1-1, with D perhaps TRBD1 (5 bases). Sequenced input: PBMCs. CDR3 in DNA: TGCGCCAGCAGTCGGACGGGGGGGAGCCCCTCGAACACTGAAGCTTTCTTT. Amino acid sequence: CASSRTGGSPSNTEAFF.